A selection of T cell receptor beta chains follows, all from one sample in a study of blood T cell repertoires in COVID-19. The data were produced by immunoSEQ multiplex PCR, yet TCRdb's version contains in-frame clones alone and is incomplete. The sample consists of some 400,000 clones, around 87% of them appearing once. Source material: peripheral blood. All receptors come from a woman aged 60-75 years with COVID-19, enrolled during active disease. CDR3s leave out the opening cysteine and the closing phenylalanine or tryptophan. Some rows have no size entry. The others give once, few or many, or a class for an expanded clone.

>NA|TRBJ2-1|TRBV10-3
AISGVGTDYNEQF
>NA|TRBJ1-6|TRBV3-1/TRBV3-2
ASSQLGDSPLH
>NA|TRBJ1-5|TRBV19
ASSALGGSSNQPQH
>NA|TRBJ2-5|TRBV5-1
ASSIQGVDQETQY
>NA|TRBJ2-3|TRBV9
ASSPRDYTDTQY
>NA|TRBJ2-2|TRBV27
ASSFGGAQLIGELF
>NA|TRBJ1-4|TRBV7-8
ASSLRAYNEKLF
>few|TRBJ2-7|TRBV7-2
ASSRDRASYEQY
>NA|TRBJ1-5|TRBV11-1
ASSTSDNQPQH
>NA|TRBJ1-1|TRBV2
ASSEDPARGEAF
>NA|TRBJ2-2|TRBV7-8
ASSLEGRVAGAITGELF
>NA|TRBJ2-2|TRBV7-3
ASSRGGYTGELF
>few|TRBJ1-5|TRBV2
ASRAPTVFGQPQH
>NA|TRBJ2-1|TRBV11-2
ASSPQRGLNEQF
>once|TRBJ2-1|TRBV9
ASSWGGGGAGEQF
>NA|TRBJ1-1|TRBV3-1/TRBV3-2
ASSQRGDRGPEAF
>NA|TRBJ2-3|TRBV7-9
ASSLLRGPPDTQY
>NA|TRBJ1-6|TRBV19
ASSLRDSLVSPLH
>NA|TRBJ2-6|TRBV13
ASSPYRGAGANVLT